Described below is a single T cell receptor (beta chain) sequence and its context. Only in-frame clones appear in the TCRdb table, and some are missing; sequencing was by immunoSEQ multiplex PCR. The sample has some 260,000 clones, approximately 88% seen once. The entry originates in a study of blood T cell repertoires in COVID-19. Overall study context: Samples representing acute and convalescent COVID-19 were sourced from the United States, Italy and Spain.

This clonotype originated in a woman aged 25 to 39 with acute or convalescent COVID-19. The sample comprised peripheral blood.

The CDR3 sequence is CASSYRTGYGYTF. CDR3 nucleotides: TGTGCCAGCAGTTACAGGACAGGCTATGGCTACACCTTC. The chain couples TRBV6-5 to TRBJ1-2; 7 bases fit TRBD1. This CDR3 has 13 amino acids. Losses at the gene ends were 2 bases for V and 4 bases for J; bases not matched to a gene: 1. CDR1 is MNHEY and CDR2 is SVGAGI in the germline V gene.